The 14 T cell receptor beta chains below all came from one sample that was sequenced in a study of shared clonotypes between healthy human individuals. The assay was immunoSEQ multiplex PCR, and TCRdb's table has in-frame clones only and misses some. This table holds millions of clones, 85% to 95% found once. Naive-designated CD8 cells lacked CD45RO, were positively enriched for CCR7, and omitted terminally differentiated effector memory CD45RA+ cells. Source material: naive CD8+ T cells from PBMCs. These receptors all stem from a man aged 18 to 30 in good health. Some clones in this sample may be carry-over from other donors' samples.

This clone occurred a few times. Other DNA sequences within the sample encode an identical CDR3. The V and J genes are TRBV28 and TRBJ1-5; D is ambiguous. The CDR3 contains 11 residues. Trimming removed 5 bases at V and 4 bases at J, with 3 bases between. In germline, CDR1 is MDHEN, CDR2 SYDVKM. Here the CDR3 reads CASSHNQPQHF. The CDR3 DNA reads TGTGCCAGCAGTCATAATCAGCCCCAGCATTTT.

Only one count was recorded for this clone. The chain recombines TRBV5-1 with TRBJ2-7, with TRBD1 identical over 10 bases. The CDR3 consists of 13 residues. Germline values: CDR1 SGHRS, CDR2 YFSETQ. V shed 5 bases, J shed 5 bases, and the junction held 4 bases outside the gene matches. CDR3 sequence: CASRKDRGDEQYF. For the CDR3, the DNA is TGCGCCAGCAGGAAGGACAGGGGGGACGAGCAGTACTTC.

This chain joins TRBV6-5 and TRBJ2-1; D gene unclear. The CDR3 is made up of 16 amino acids. V lost 0 bases to trimming and J lost 0 bases, with 9 bases between them. Germline CDR1 and CDR2: MNHEY and SVGAGI. The chain's CDR3 is CASSYSTESSYNEQFF. The DNA for the CDR3 is TGTGCCAGCAGTTACTCTACCGAGAGCTCCTACAATGAGCAGTTCTTC.

The J gene is TRBJ2-3, the V gene TRBV30; 9 bases map to TRBD1. Germline CDR1 is GTSNPN and CDR2 is SVGIG (reference sequence). J gave up 0 bases and V 4 bases, and 5 bases lay outside the gene matches. This CDR3 comprises 15 residues. This CDR3 is CAWTRTGASTDTQYF. CDR3 coding DNA: TGTGCCTGGACCCGGACAGGGGCTAGCACAGATACGCAGTATTTT.

This chain uses TRBV6-1 with TRBJ1-1; D remains ambiguous. Per germline, CDR1 MNHNS and CDR2 SASEGT. With 7 bases removed from V and 2 bases from J, the gap between germline ends came to 14 bases. The CDR3 extends over 14 amino acids. In DNA form, the CDR3 reads TGTGCCAGCAATCTCCCGGGGATAAACACTGAAGCTTTCTTT. Translation gives CASNLPGINTEAFF.

This chain connects TRBV27 to TRBJ2-6; TRBD2 matches 7 bases. The CDR3 runs 16 residues. The ends lost 0 bases at V and 3 bases at J; junction bases unmatched: 2. The V gene's germline CDR1 is MNHEY and CDR2 SMNVEV (reference sequence). The CDR3 loop is CASSLSGGIGANVLTF. The CDR3 nucleotides are TGTGCCAGCAGTTTATCGGGAGGGATTGGGGCCAACGTCCTGACTTTC.

This chain uses TRBV28 with TRBJ2-7; 10 bases agree with TRBD1. V lost 5 bases to trimming and J lost 4 bases; unmatched junction nucleotides: 8. The CDR3 covers 15 residues. Looked up from germline, CDR1 is MDHEN and CDR2 is SYDVKM. The CDR3 DNA is TGTGCCAGCAGTCCACCGGACAGGGGGTATTACGAGCAGTACTTC. Protein: CASSPPDRGYYEQYF.

The rearrangement uses TRBV9 and TRBJ1-2; 7 nucleotides align to TRBD1. V gave up 1 base and J gave up 4 bases; unmatched junction bases: 13. Per the germline V gene, CDR1 is SGDLS and CDR2 is YYNGEE. This CDR3 spans 17 amino acids. As DNA, the CDR3 is TGTGCCAGCAGCGTATTGGACAGGCTATCAGGGGGCTATGGCTACACCTTC. The encoded protein is CASSVLDRLSGGYGYTF.

V and J are TRBV5-4 and TRBJ2-1, with 11 bases matching TRBD2. The CDR3 loop spans 16 amino acids. CDR1 SGHNT and CDR2 YYREEE come from the germline V gene (reference sequence). Trimming cost V 4 bases and J 8 bases; bases outside gene matches: 11. DNA of the CDR3: TGTGCCAGCAGCGAAAAAACTAGCGGGAGTATCGATGAGCAGTTCTTC. This translates into CASSEKTSGSIDEQFF.

The V gene is TRBV11-3, the J gene TRBJ2-3; 8 bases line up with TRBD2. V lost 5 bases to trimming and J lost 5 bases; unmatched junction nucleotides: 6. In germline, CDR1 is SGHNT, CDR2 YENEEA. This CDR3 has 14 amino acids. DNA for the CDR3: TGTGCCAGCAGCAGCCTAGCGGGCCGAGATACGCAGTATTTT. The encoded protein is CASSSLAGRDTQYF.

The chain uses TRBV4-3 and TRBJ1-1; D gene unclear. The V and J ends lost 0 bases and 7 bases respectively, with 18 bases between them. Germline CDR1 LGHNA, CDR2 YSLEER. This CDR3 region has 16 residues. CDR3 DNA sequence: TGCGCCAGCAGCCAAGATCTAGTGGCAGGACCCCATGAAGCTTTCTTT. Its protein product is CASSQDLVAGPHEAFF.

V and J are TRBV2 and TRBJ1-1, with D tentatively TRBD1 (6 bases). The CDR3 totals 15 residues. CDR1 and CDR2 from the germline V gene are SNHLY and FYNNEI. V lost 6 bases and J 0 bases, leaving 14 bases between the germline ends. CDR3 DNA sequence: TGTGCCAGCAGCGTCTCAGGACAGATGAACACTGAAGCTTTCTTT. The encoded protein is CASSVSGQMNTEAFF.

The V call is TRBV19, the J call TRBJ2-7, with 9 nucleotides matching TRBD1. The CDR3 has 14 amino acids. The ends lost 6 bases at V and 6 bases at J; junction bases unmatched: 9. The germline gives CDR1 LNHDA, CDR2 SQIVND (reference sequence). CDR3 nucleotide sequence: TGTGCCAGTAGCAACAGACAGGGGGAAGGCGAGCAGTACTTC. Encoded protein: CASSNRQGEGEQYF.

This chain joins TRBV28 and TRBJ1-1; 7 bases agree with TRBD1. The CDR3 covers 14 residues. Germline assignment: CDR1 MDHEN and CDR2 SYDVKM. V shed 6 bases, J shed 3 bases, and the junction held 7 bases outside the gene matches. CDR3 in DNA: TGTGCCAGCAGGCCGCTACAGGGGTACACTGAAGCTTTCTTT. This codes for CASRPLQGYTEAFF.